This T cell receptor (beta chain) was observed in a study of blood T cell repertoires in COVID-19. Study summary: Acute and convalescent COVID-19 samples came from the United States, Italy and Spain. Sample material is recorded as cDNA or gDNA derived from T cells, B-cell-depleted T cells, or PBMCs.

CDR1 and CDR2 from the germline V gene are MNHEY and SVGAGI. The CDR3 sequence is 13 residues long. Trimming removed 1 base at V and 3 bases at J, with 7 bases between. Authors' methods: Researchers report that nucleated cell counts were estimated from reference gene primer amplification. Here immunoSEQ multiplex PCR was the method, and the copy in TCRdb shows in-frame clones only, minus some. That table is the source of V, J and clone size, and D and trimming were worked out from the DNA. This sample has a few hundred thousand clones, with less than 90% found just once. The sample taken for sequencing was peripheral blood. The rearrangement links TRBV6-5 to TRBJ2-7, with D maybe TRBD1 (6 bases). The clonotype originates from an older man with acute or convalescent COVID-19. CDR3: CASSYLQGYEQYF. CDR3 DNA sequence: TGTGCCAGCAGTTACTTACAGGGCTACGAGCAGTACTTC.